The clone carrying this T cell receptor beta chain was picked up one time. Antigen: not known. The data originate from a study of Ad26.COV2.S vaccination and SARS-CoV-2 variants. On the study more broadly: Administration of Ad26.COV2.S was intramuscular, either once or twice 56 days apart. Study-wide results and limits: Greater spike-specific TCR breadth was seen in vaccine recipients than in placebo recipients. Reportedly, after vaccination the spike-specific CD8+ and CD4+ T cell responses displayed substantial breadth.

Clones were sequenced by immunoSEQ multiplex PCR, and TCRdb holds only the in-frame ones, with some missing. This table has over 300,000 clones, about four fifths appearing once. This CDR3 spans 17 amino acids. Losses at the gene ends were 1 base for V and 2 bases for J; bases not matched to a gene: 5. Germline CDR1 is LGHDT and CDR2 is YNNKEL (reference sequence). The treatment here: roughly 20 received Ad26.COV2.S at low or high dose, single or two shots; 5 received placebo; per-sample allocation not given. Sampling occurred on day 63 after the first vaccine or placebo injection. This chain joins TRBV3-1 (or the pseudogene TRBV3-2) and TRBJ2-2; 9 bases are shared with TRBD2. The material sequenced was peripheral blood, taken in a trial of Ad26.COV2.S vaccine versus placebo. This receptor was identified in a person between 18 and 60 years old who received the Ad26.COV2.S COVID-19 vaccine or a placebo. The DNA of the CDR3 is TGTGCCAGCAGCCAAGTGAGACTAGCGGTTAACACCGGGGAGCTGTTTTTT. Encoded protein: CASSQVRLAVNTGELFF.